The 2 T cell receptor beta chains in this list originate from one sample, sequenced in a study of breast tumors, draining lymph nodes, adjacent tissues. TCRdb re-analysed the multiplex PCR reads in MiXCR, keeping a single row per CDR3 protein. The table has a few hundred thousand distinct CDR3 sequences, around 35% seen once. Breast cancer patients provided tissue from their axillary draining lymph nodes. Sequences were obtained from axillary lymph node tissue. The receptors derive from a female donor with breast cancer. Some clones in this sample may be carry-over from other donors' samples.

The chain links TRBV11-2 to TRBJ2-5; D might be TRBD2 (5 bases). Germline V gene lookup returns CDR1 SGHAT and CDR2 FQNNGV. Trimming left V 0 bases short and J 1 base short, with 9 bases between. The CDR3 length is 15 residues. The CDR3: CASSLDGGSQETQYF. The CDR3 bases are TGTGCCAGCAGCTTAGATGGAGGCAGCCAAGAGACCCAGTACTTC.

This chain connects TRBV15 to TRBJ1-6; 9 bases are a match to TRBD1. Germline CDR1 is LNHNV and CDR2 is YYDKDF (reference sequence). CDR3 length: 17 residues. With 3 bases clipped from V and 9 bases from J, the junction kept 12 bases outside the gene matches. The CDR3: CATSRGWGGTGISPLHF. DNA for the CDR3: TGTGCCACCAGCAGGGGATGGGGGGGGACAGGGATTTCACCCCTCCACTTT.